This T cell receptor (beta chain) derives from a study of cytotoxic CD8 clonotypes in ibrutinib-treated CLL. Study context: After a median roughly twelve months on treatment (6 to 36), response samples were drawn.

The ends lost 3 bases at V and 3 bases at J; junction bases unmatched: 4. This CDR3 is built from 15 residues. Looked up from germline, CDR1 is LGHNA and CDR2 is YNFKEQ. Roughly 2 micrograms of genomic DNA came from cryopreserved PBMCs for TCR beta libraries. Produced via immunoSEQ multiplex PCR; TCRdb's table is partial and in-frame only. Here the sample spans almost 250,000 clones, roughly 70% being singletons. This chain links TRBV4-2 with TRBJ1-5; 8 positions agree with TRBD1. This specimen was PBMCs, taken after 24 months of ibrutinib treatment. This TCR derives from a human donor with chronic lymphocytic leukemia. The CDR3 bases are TGTGCCAGCAGCCAGGGACAGGTAGACAATCAGCCCCAGCATTTT. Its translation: CASSQGQVDNQPQHF.